The clone carrying this T cell receptor (beta chain) appeared once. In the source study's methods: By means of reference gene primer amplification, nucleated cell counts were estimated. TCRdb keeps only in-frame clones here, not all; method: immunoSEQ multiplex PCR. V and J calls and clone size are as listed in that table; D and trimming were resolved from the DNA. The repertoire consists of over 85,000 clones, with around four fifths occurring once and the leading ten covering around 3.3%. The data belong to a study of blood T cell repertoires in COVID-19. Study details: Researchers got acute and convalescent COVID-19 samples from the United States, Italy and Spain.

The germline V gene encodes CDR1 MNHEY and CDR2 SMNVEV (reference sequence). Trimming left V 3 bases short and J 6 bases short, with 12 bases between. The CDR3 runs 14 residues. The receptor was derived from a man aged 50 or older with acute or convalescent COVID-19. This chain uses TRBV27 with TRBJ1-5, with a possible D match to TRBD1 (5 bases). The sequenced sample was peripheral blood. CDR3: CASSFAGGGQPQHF. For the CDR3, the DNA is TGTGCCAGCAGTTTTGCCGGGGGGGGTCAGCCCCAGCATTTT.